This passage covers 19 T cell receptor beta chains from one sample sequenced in a study of T cell changes during pregnancy in multiple sclerosis. The method was immunoSEQ multiplex PCR; TCRdb's version includes in-frame clones alone and lacks a portion of them. The sample holds around 92,000 clones; over 85% are singletons and the top ten take 4.3%. The source was peripheral blood, collected in the first trimester of pregnancy. Source of these receptors: a female donor with multiple sclerosis, enrolled in a pregnancy study.

The CDR3 DNA follows: TGTGCCAGCAGCTTGAGGGGGCGCAGCGATGGCTACACCTTC. Translation gives CASSLRGRSDGYTF. J is TRBJ1-2 and V is TRBV7-8; 7 bases are shared with TRBD1. The CDR3 spans 14 residues. J gave up 6 bases and V 3 bases, and 7 bases lay outside the gene matches. Germline lookup yields CDR1 SGHVS and CDR2 FQNEAQ. Variable domain in full (rest from reference TRBV7-8 and TRBJ1-2): GAGVSQSPRYKVAKRGQDVALRCDPISGHVSLFWYQQALGQGPEFLTYFQNEAQLDKSGLPSDRFFAERPEGSVSTLKIQRTQQEDSAVYLCASSLRGRSDGYTFGSGTRLTVV.

In its sample, this clone was seen once. The chain links TRBV10-1 to TRBJ2-1; perhaps TRBD2 as D (5 bases). CDR1 WNHNN and CDR2 SYGVQD come from the germline V gene (reference sequence). Trimming shortened V by 4 bases and J by 9 bases, and 13 bases separated the two germline ends. The length of the CDR3 is 13 residues. Written as DNA, the CDR3 is TGCGCCAGCAGTGTATCGGGGAGAAGTGAGCAGTTCTTC. Residues: CASSVSGRSEQFF.

The CDR3 here is CASSPGGGEERNIQYF. The CDR3 DNA is TGTGCCAGCAGCCCCGGCGGGGGAGAAGAGAGGAACATTCAGTACTTC. The gene calls are TRBV7-9 and TRBJ2-4; 7 positions agree with TRBD2. Trimming at V came to 5 bases and at J to 7 bases, leaving 14 bases not matched to a gene. This CDR3 is 16 amino acids long. Germline values: CDR1 SEHNR, CDR2 FQNEAQ (reference sequence).

The chain carries TRBV6-1 and TRBJ1-1, with TRBD1 matching over 7 bases. Germline CDR1 is MNHNS and CDR2 is SASEGT. The CDR3 length is 12 residues. CDR3 coding DNA: TGTACTACAGGGGAAGGGAACACTGAAGCTTTCTTT. Translated, it gives CTTGEGNTEAFF.

CDR3 sequence: CATTPTGSGTDTQYF. CDR3 nucleotide sequence: TGTGCCACCACCCCGACAGGGTCGGGCACAGATACGCAGTATTTT. The gene calls are TRBV15 and TRBJ2-3; 7 bases align to TRBD1. The CDR3 is made up of 15 amino acids. Looked up from germline, CDR1 is LNHNV and CDR2 is YYDKDF (reference sequence). V lost 7 bases to trimming and J lost 1 base; unmatched junction nucleotides: 8.

This chain uses TRBV2 with TRBJ2-7; 15 bases are shared with TRBD2. The germline CDR1 and CDR2 sequences are SNHLY and FYNNEI. The junction had 2 bases not matched to a gene; V was cut back by 7 bases and J by 1 base. This CDR3 comprises 15 residues. CDR3: CASNGLAGGSYEQYF. As DNA, the CDR3 is TGTGCCAGCAATGGACTAGCGGGAGGGTCCTACGAGCAGTACTTC.

The chain carries TRBV19 and TRBJ2-5, with D perhaps TRBD2 (5 bases). This CDR3 has 13 residues. The germline CDR1 and CDR2 sequences are LNHDA and SQIVND (reference sequence). Deletions cut 3 bases from V and 5 bases from J, with 10 bases between. CDR3 bases: TGTGCCAGTAGTATTGATGGGGAGGAGACCCAGTACTTC. It translates to CASSIDGEETQYF.

CDR3 sequence (DNA): TGTGCCAGCAGACGGACAGGGGCGAACTATGGCTACACCTTC. Its protein is CASRRTGANYGYTF. The chain couples TRBV5-4 to TRBJ1-2; 9 nucleotides line up with TRBD1. The CDR3 consists of 14 residues. J was trimmed by 2 bases and V by 5 bases; bases with no gene match: 4. CDR1 and CDR2 from the germline V gene are SGHNT and YYREEE (reference sequence).

The V and J genes are TRBV15 and TRBJ2-2, with TRBD2 as a possible D gene (6 bases). The germline gives CDR1 LNHNV, CDR2 YYDKDF (reference sequence). This CDR3 spans 15 amino acids. Trimming removed 3 bases from V and 5 bases from J, with 13 bases in between. CDR3 sequence (DNA): TGTGCCACCAGCAGGTCAGGCGCGGGAACCGGGGAGCTGTTTTTT. Residues: CATSRSGAGTGELFF.

The gene calls are TRBV6-5 and TRBJ2-7, with 7 bases fitting TRBD2. This CDR3 has 14 residues. V lost 8 bases to trimming and J lost 0 bases; unmatched junction nucleotides: 7. The germline CDR1 and CDR2 sequences are MNHEY and SVGAGI. The CDR3 nucleotides are TGTGCCAGCGGAGCGGGGTCGAGCTCCTACGAGCAGTACTTC. Protein sequence: CASGAGSSSYEQYF.

This chain connects TRBV27 to TRBJ1-4, with 8 bases aligning to TRBD1. The CDR3 sequence is 18 residues long. V lost 3 bases to trimming and J lost 7 bases; unmatched junction nucleotides: 16. Germline lookup yields CDR1 MNHEY and CDR2 SMNVEV (reference sequence). The CDR3 bases are TGTGCCAGCAGTTTCCTTGCCCCCACACAGGGGGTGGGTGAAAAACTGTTTTTT. Encoded protein: CASSFLAPTQGVGEKLFF.

CDR3 nucleotides: TGTGCCTGGACGGGGGGCCTGAACACTGAAGCTTTCTTT. It is translated as CAWTGGLNTEAFF. The V and J genes are TRBV30 and TRBJ1-1; D perhaps matches TRBD1 (6 bases). CDR1 is GTSNPN and CDR2 is SVGIG in the germline V gene (reference sequence). The CDR3 is 13 amino acids. V lost 4 bases to trimming and J lost 0 bases, with 9 bases between them.

The rearrangement joins TRBV18 to TRBJ2-5; 11 bases are a match to TRBD2. V was pared by 5 bases and J by 4 bases, with 9 bases of the junction left unmatched. CDR1 KGHSH and CDR2 LQKENI come from the germline V gene. The CDR3 loop spans 16 amino acids. The CDR3 bases are TGTGCCAGCTCAGCAACTAGCGGGGGACGGGGAGAGACCCAGTACTTC. It codes for CASSATSGGRGETQYF.

This clone has just a few counts. The chain recombines TRBV15 with TRBJ2-5; 8 nucleotides align to TRBD2. Germline CDR1 LNHNV, CDR2 YYDKDF (reference sequence). CDR3 length equals 18 residues. Trimming took 1 base from V and 5 from J; bases not matched to a gene: 15. The CDR3 DNA follows: TGTGCCACCAGCAGAGTTTTGCGGACTAGCCTCGGGTTGGAGACCCAGTACTTC. Its protein product is CATSRVLRTSLGLETQYF.

The V and J genes are TRBV15 and TRBJ1-1; 9 bases are shared with TRBD1. This CDR3 region has 15 residues. The V segment lost 3 bases and the J segment 0 bases; nucleotides outside the gene matches: 2. CDR1 and CDR2 from the germline V gene are LNHNV and YYDKDF (reference sequence). The CDR3 here is CATSRGDRVNTEAFF. CDR3 bases: TGTGCCACCAGCAGGGGGGACAGGGTGAACACTGAAGCTTTCTTT. Variable domain in full (rest from reference TRBV15 and TRBJ1-1): DAMVIQNPRYQVTQFGKPVTLSCSQTLNHNVMYWYQQKSSQAPKLLFHYYDKDFNNEADTPDNFQSRRPNTSFCFLDIRSPGLGDTAMYLCATSRGDRVNTEAFFGQGTRLTVV.

The CDR3 nucleotides are TGTGCCAGCAGCGTCGGACAGGGGAATGGCTACACCTTC. As protein: CASSVGQGNGYTF. This sequence joins TRBV9 and TRBJ1-2, with 9 bases identical to TRBD1. CDR1 is SGDLS and CDR2 is YYNGEE in the germline V gene. Trimming at V came to 2 bases and at J to 6 bases, leaving 2 bases not matched to a gene. The CDR3 covers 13 residues.

This clone has only one observation. The chain has TRBV29-1 and TRBJ2-7, with 10 bases lining up with TRBD1. This CDR3 is built from 14 residues. The ends lost 6 bases at V and 5 bases at J; junction bases unmatched: 10. In germline, CDR1 is SQVTM, CDR2 ANQGSEA. CDR3 DNA: TGCAGCGTAGCCTCCGGGACAGGGGACAACGAGCAGTACTTC. It codes for CSVASGTGDNEQYF.

This sequence joins TRBV6-1 and TRBJ2-1, with D perhaps matching TRBD2 (6 bases). The CDR3 is made up of 13 amino acids. Germline-derived CDR1 and CDR2 are MNHNS and SASEGT. The V end lost 7 bases, the J end lost 5 bases, and 12 bases lay between the germline ends. CDR3 bases: TGTGCCAGCACTCGGACTACGAACAATGAGCAGTTCTTC. This translates into CASTRTTNNEQFF.

The chain is built from TRBV18 and TRBJ1-3; D perhaps matches TRBD1 (5 bases). The CDR3 has 16 residues. Germline V gives CDR1 KGHSH, CDR2 LQKENI. Trimming removed 3 bases at V and 0 bases at J, with 12 bases between. The CDR3 sequence is CASSPHARVSGNTIYF. For the CDR3, the DNA is TGTGCCAGCTCACCGCACGCCAGGGTCTCTGGAAACACCATATATTTT.